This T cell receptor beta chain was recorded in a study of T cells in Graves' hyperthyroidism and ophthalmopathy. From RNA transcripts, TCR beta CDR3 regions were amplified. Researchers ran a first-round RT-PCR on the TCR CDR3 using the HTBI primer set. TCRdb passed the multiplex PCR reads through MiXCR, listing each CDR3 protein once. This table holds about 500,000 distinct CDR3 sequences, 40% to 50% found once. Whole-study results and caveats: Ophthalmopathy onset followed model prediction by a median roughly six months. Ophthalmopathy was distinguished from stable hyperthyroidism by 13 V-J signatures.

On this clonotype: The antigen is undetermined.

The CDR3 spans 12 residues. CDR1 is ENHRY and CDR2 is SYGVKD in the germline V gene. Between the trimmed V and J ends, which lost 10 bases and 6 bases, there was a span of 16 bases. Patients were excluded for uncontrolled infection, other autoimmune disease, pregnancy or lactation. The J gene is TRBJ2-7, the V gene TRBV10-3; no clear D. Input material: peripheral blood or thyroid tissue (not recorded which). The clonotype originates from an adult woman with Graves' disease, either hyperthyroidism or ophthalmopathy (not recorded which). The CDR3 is CASGPNSLEQYF. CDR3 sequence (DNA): TGTGCCAGCGGTCCGAATTCGCTCGAGCAGTACTTC.